The 16 T cell receptor beta chains below come from one sample, sequenced in a study of cytotoxic CD8 clonotypes in ibrutinib-treated CLL. Assay: immunoSEQ multiplex PCR; the TCRdb copy retains only in-frame clones and omits some. The sample holds about 120,000 clones, 80% to 90% seen once. The sequencing used PBMCs, collected after 24 months of ibrutinib treatment. The receptors originated from a human donor with chronic lymphocytic leukemia.

The rearrangement joins TRBV4-3 to TRBJ2-1; 14 bases match TRBD2. Germline CDR1 is LGHNA and CDR2 is YSLEER. This CDR3 region has 17 residues. The J segment lost 7 bases and the V segment lost 3 bases, leaving 8 bases of the junction unmatched. The CDR3 sequence: CASSHGTGLAGGNEQFF. CDR3 DNA sequence: TGCGCCAGCAGCCATGGGACCGGACTAGCGGGAGGTAATGAGCAGTTCTTC.

The V and J genes are TRBV5-8 and TRBJ2-7; TRBD2 agrees at 9 bases. This CDR3 comprises 14 residues. The ends lost 4 bases at V and 7 bases at J; junction bases unmatched: 9. Germline CDR1 and CDR2: SGHTS and YDEGEE. The CDR3 DNA reads as TGTGCCAGCAGCGACCAGCGGGGGGCGGGGGAGCAGTACTTC. The encoded protein is CASSDQRGAGEQYF.

This clone is a singleton in its sample. The chain uses TRBV9 and TRBJ2-7, with D possibly called TRBD1 or TRBD2 (5 bases each). This CDR3 is built from 15 residues. Between the trimmed V and J ends, which lost 6 bases and 3 bases, there was a span of 19 bases. Germline V gene data show CDR1 as SGDLS and CDR2 as YYNGEE. The CDR3 region is CASTLKGTGFYEQYF. As DNA, the CDR3 is TGTGCCAGCACCCTGAAAGGGACGGGCTTCTACGAGCAGTACTTC.

The V and J genes are TRBV5-4 and TRBJ2-7, with a possible D match to TRBD1 (5 bases). The CDR3 runs 15 residues. The V gene lost 7 bases and the J gene lost 0 bases, with 17 bases spanning the gap. Germline V gene data show CDR1 as SGHNT and CDR2 as YYREEE (reference sequence). The CDR3 DNA reads TGTGCCAGCTCGCAGGGCCACGAAGCCTCCTACGAGCAGTACTTC. This translates into CASSQGHEASYEQYF.

The chain employs TRBV28 and TRBJ2-3, with D possibly TRBD2 on 5 matching bases. The germline V gene has CDR1 MDHEN and CDR2 SYDVKM. V shed 2 bases and J shed 2 bases, with 17 bases lying between them. The CDR3 is made up of 17 amino acids. CDR3 coding DNA: TGTGCCAGCAGTTTAGGTGAGGGTCAGCCCAACACAGATACGCAGTATTTT. It translates to CASSLGEGQPNTDTQYF.

The chain joins TRBV11-2 to TRBJ1-1; TRBD1 might be the D (5 bases). This CDR3 has 14 residues. Germline V gene sequence: CDR1 SGHAT, CDR2 FQNNGV. The V gene lost 2 bases and the J gene lost 1 base, with 8 bases spanning the gap. Here the CDR3 DNA reads TGTGCCAGCAGCTTACTTGACAGGAACACTGAAGCTTTCTTT. As protein: CASSLLDRNTEAFF.

The genes are TRBV28 and TRBJ2-7, with 7 bases fitting TRBD1. V dropped 4 bases and J dropped 4; count of bases not matched to a gene: 10. The CDR3 loop spans 15 amino acids. Per the germline V gene, CDR1 is MDHEN and CDR2 is SYDVKM. This CDR3 is CASSSRTEGAYEQYF. CDR3 bases: TGTGCCAGCAGTTCCAGGACCGAGGGGGCGTACGAGCAGTACTTC.

This clone was counted a single time. The rearrangement uses TRBV27 and TRBJ2-5; 10 bases match TRBD2. The J segment lost 5 bases and the V segment lost 3 bases, leaving 9 bases of the junction unmatched. The CDR3 is made up of 16 amino acids. Germline V CDR1 and CDR2: MNHEY, SMNVEV (reference sequence). The CDR3 here is CASSFGTSGKGETQYF. The CDR3 nucleotides are TGTGCCAGCAGTTTCGGAACTAGCGGGAAAGGGGAGACCCAGTACTTC.

The V gene is TRBV19, the J gene TRBJ1-4; 10 bases are a match to TRBD1. V gave up 5 bases and J gave up 5 bases; unmatched junction bases: 5. From germline, CDR1 is LNHDA and CDR2 SQIVND (reference sequence). The CDR3 sequence is 15 residues long. The DNA for the CDR3 is TGTGCCAGTAGTCCTAGGACAGGGGGAAATGAAAAACTGTTTTTT. It specifies CASSPRTGGNEKLFF.

The DNA of the CDR3 is TGTGCCAGCAGGTCCTCCTACAATGAGCAGTTCTTC. It is translated as CASRSSYNEQFF. This chain links TRBV6-5 with TRBJ2-1, with D unresolved. CDR1 MNHEY and CDR2 SVGAGI come from the germline V gene. V was cut by 6 bases and J by 0 bases, with 3 bases left in between. The CDR3 spans 12 residues.

The chain links TRBV7-9 to TRBJ1-1, with 7 bases that match TRBD1. Germline-derived CDR1 and CDR2 are SEHNR and FQNEAQ (reference sequence). This CDR3 spans 13 amino acids. V trimming: 6 bases; J trimming: 11 bases; junction bases outside the gene matches: 12. Written as DNA, the CDR3 is TGTGCCAGCAGGGACCGACAGGGAGTGAGGGCTTTCTTT. Translation: CASRDRQGVRAFF.

The rearrangement joins TRBV9 to TRBJ1-4; the D is unclear. V dropped 1 base and J dropped 5 bases, with 6 bases sitting between them. Germline CDR1 SGDLS, CDR2 YYNGEE. The CDR3 covers 13 residues. Written as DNA, the CDR3 is TGTGCCAGCAGCGTAAAAAGCAATGAAAAACTGTTTTTT. This sequence encodes CASSVKSNEKLFF.

J is TRBJ1-1 and V is TRBV7-9; 8 bases agree with TRBD1. The CDR3 runs 14 residues. Germline CDR1 reads SEHNR; CDR2 reads FQNEAQ (reference sequence). The V and J ends lost 5 bases and 3 bases, in that order; junction bases with no gene match: 5. The CDR3 DNA sequence: TGTGCCAGCAGCGCCAAGACAGGGGACACTGAAGCTTTCTTT. Translation: CASSAKTGDTEAFF.

The chain has TRBV18 and TRBJ2-5; TRBD1 or TRBD2 may be the D gene (5 bases each). V was pared by 1 base and J by 4 bases, with 13 bases between. The CDR3 is 15 residues long. Germline CDR1 and CDR2: KGHSH and LQKENI. Here the CDR3 DNA reads TGTGCCAGCTCACCACGGACCTGGGGGTCAGAGACCCAGTACTTC. It specifies CASSPRTWGSETQYF. The full variable domain, in which reference TRBV18 and TRBJ2-5 provide the parts outside the CDR3, is NAGVMQNPRHLVRRRGQEARLRCSPMKGHSHVYWYRQLPEEGLKFMVYLQKENIIDESGMPKERFSAEFPKEGPSILRIQQVVRGDSAAYFCASSPRTWGSETQYFGPGTRLLVL.

The chain combines TRBV15 with TRBJ1-1, with a possible D match to TRBD1 (5 bases). Germline CDR1 reads LNHNV; CDR2 reads YYDKDF (reference sequence). Trimming pared 5 bases from V and 0 bases from J, leaving 19 bases between. The CDR3 covers 17 residues. The CDR3 reads CATSRRRDGNMNTEAFF. The CDR3 region has the DNA TGTGCCACCAGCCGACGAAGGGACGGCAACATGAACACTGAAGCTTTCTTT.

The chain employs TRBV30 and TRBJ2-1; D assignment may be TRBD1 or TRBD2 (5 bases each). The V end lost 1 base, the J end lost 6 bases, and 16 bases lay between the germline ends. This CDR3 has 15 amino acids. Germline V CDR1 and CDR2: GTSNPN, SVGIG (reference sequence). The CDR3 nucleotides read TGTGCCTGGAGTGCTCTCATCCGGGACCTCAATGAGCAGTTCTTC. This codes for CAWSALIRDLNEQFF.